Below, 25 T cell receptor beta chains from the same sample are listed, as sequenced in a study of neurological immune-mediated disorders (dated by TCRdb to the late 2010s). The library was made by 5' RACE. Data came from an Illumina HiSeq 2500. Using fastp trimming at Q25 and MiXCR clonotype assembly, TCRdb reanalyzed the public sequencing data and kept in-frame beta chains. Entries are consolidated by CDR3 protein sequence, retaining the most common genes and DNA. For this sample there are tens of thousands of distinct CDR3 sequences; 10% to 13% appear just once. About 1.7% of the sample comes from the top ten. What was sequenced was PBMCs. The receptors were sampled from a man aged 40-49 years in good health.

This clonotype was seen at least ten times. The chain is built from TRBV2 and TRBJ2-2; 7 bases are a match to TRBD1. This CDR3 spans 13 amino acids. Germline V gives CDR1 SNHLY, CDR2 FYNNEI. V dropped 7 bases and J dropped 3; count of bases not matched to a gene: 2. CDR3 loop: CASIQGDTGELFF. CDR3 DNA: TGTGCCAGCATCCAGGGGGACACCGGGGAGCTGTTTTTT.

This clonotype showed up many times. J is TRBJ2-3 and V is TRBV7-2; 7 bases match TRBD1. With 1 base clipped from V and 8 bases from J, the junction kept 24 bases outside the gene matches. The germline V gene has CDR1 SGHTA and CDR2 FQGNSA. CDR3 length: 20 amino acids. The CDR3 loop reads CASSLGGTGALLLTGGTQYF. DNA of the CDR3: TGTGCCAGCAGCTTAGGGGGAACAGGGGCCCTCCTCCTAACCGGCGGTACGCAGTATTTT.

This clonotype was recorded at least ten times. The chain combines TRBV27 with TRBJ2-7; D is perhaps TRBD2 (5 bases). The CDR3 loop spans 14 amino acids. Germline CDR1 is MNHEY and CDR2 is SMNVEV (reference sequence). The V gene lost 4 bases and the J gene lost 4 bases, with 14 bases spanning the gap. This CDR3 reads CASSWAGVPYEQYF. The CDR3 bases are TGTGCCAGCAGTTGGGCCGGGGTGCCTTACGAGCAGTACTTC.

This clonotype occurred many times. The chain links TRBV5-1 to TRBJ1-1; a possible D gene is TRBD1 (5 bases). V was shortened by 0 bases and J by 4 bases, with 13 bases between the two germline ends. Per the germline V gene, CDR1 is SGHRS and CDR2 is YFSETQ. CDR3 length equals 15 residues. This CDR3 reads CASSLESGGGTEAFF. Written as DNA, the CDR3 is TGCGCCAGCAGCTTGGAGTCTGGCGGGGGCACTGAAGCTTTCTTT.

A note on this clonotype: A read error is possible here, since a much larger clone lies one base away. This sequence joins TRBV18 and TRBJ2-2; D gene uncertain. This CDR3 region has 16 residues. CDR1 and CDR2 (germline): KGHSH, LQKENI. DNA of the CDR3: TGTGCCAGCTCACCACTCGCAGGTCTGAACACCGTGGAGCTGTTTTTT. The encoded protein is CASSPLAGLNTVELFF.

The J gene is TRBJ2-3, the V gene TRBV3-1; either TRBD1 or TRBD2 may fit D (5 bases each). V was shortened by 4 bases and J by 0 bases, with 11 bases between the two germline ends. The germline CDR1 and CDR2 sequences are LGHDT and YNNKEL (reference sequence). The CDR3 extends over 15 amino acids. The CDR3 spells CASSPGTKSTDTQYF. CDR3 coding DNA: TGTGCCAGCAGCCCCGGGACCAAAAGCACAGATACGCAGTATTTT.

This clonotype was recorded many times. This chain connects TRBV7-2 to TRBJ2-1, with D possibly TRBD2 on 7 matching bases. In germline, CDR1 is SGHTA, CDR2 FQGNSA. Trimming removed 3 bases from V and 2 bases from J, with 14 bases in between. This CDR3 has 16 residues. The CDR3 DNA sequence: TGTGCCAGCAGCTTGATCTCGGGGGGCACCTACAATGAGCAGTTCTTC. It specifies CASSLISGGTYNEQFF.

This clonotype was counted at least ten times. The chain combines TRBV5-5 with TRBJ2-1, with 11 positions matching TRBD1. Trimming at V came to 9 bases and at J to 3 bases, leaving 8 bases not matched to a gene. Germline CDR1 is SGHKS and CDR2 is YYEKEE (reference sequence). The CDR3 totals 15 residues. CDR3 bases: TGTGCCACCAGAAAAGGGACAGGGGGCTACAATGAGCAGTTCTTC. Translating gives CATRKGTGGYNEQFF.

A remark on this clonotype: Being one base from a much bigger clone, this may be a read error. This sequence joins TRBV5-1 and TRBJ2-7, with D unclear. The CDR3 has 14 residues. Germline V gene data show CDR1 as SGHRS and CDR2 as YFSETQ. CDR3 protein: CASSLTSGTYEQCF. Here the CDR3 DNA reads TGCGCCAGCAGCTTGACTTCGGGTACCTACGAGCAGTGCTTC.

The sample holds a few counts of this clonotype. CDR3 sequence reads: CAIRDRQGGETQYF. The CDR3 DNA follows: TGTGCCATCAGGGACCGCCAAGGGGGAGAGACCCAGTACTTC. The genes are TRBV10-3 and TRBJ2-5, with D perhaps matching TRBD1 (6 bases). The CDR3 covers 14 residues. Germline lookup yields CDR1 ENHRY and CDR2 SYGVKD. With 6 bases removed from V and 4 bases from J, the gap between germline ends came to 15 bases.

This clonotype was counted ten times or more. The rearrangement uses TRBV7-3 and TRBJ2-1; 15 bases fit TRBD2. Germline loops: CDR1 SGHTA, CDR2 FQGTGA. CDR3 length: 16 amino acids. The ends lost 5 bases at V and 5 bases at J; junction bases unmatched: 4. This chain's CDR3 is CASSTGLAGGDNEQFF. CDR3 DNA sequence: TGTGCCAGCAGCACGGGACTAGCGGGGGGCGACAATGAGCAGTTCTTC.

CDR3 bases: TGTGCCAGCAGTTTAGCGCGGGGCACTGAAGCTTTCTTT. Its translation: CASSLARGTEAFF. The chain is built from TRBV12-3 or TRBV12-4 and TRBJ1-1, with no clear D. The V and J ends lost 0 bases and 4 bases respectively, with 6 bases between them. The CDR3 spans 13 residues.

This clonotype was observed many times. The V gene is TRBV9, the J gene TRBJ2-5; 7 nucleotides align to TRBD2. There are 16 residues in the CDR3. J lost 5 bases, V lost 3 bases, and 13 bases had no gene match. Per germline, CDR1 SGDLS and CDR2 YYNGEE. CDR3 sequence reads: CASSAGTGGHGETQYF. The CDR3 nucleotides read TGTGCCAGCAGCGCCGGGACGGGGGGTCACGGTGAGACCCAGTACTTC.

This clonotype was counted at least ten times. The rearrangement uses TRBV5-5 and TRBJ2-7; no clear D gene. CDR3 length equals 15 residues. Germline V gives CDR1 SGHKS, CDR2 YYEKEE (reference sequence). Between the trimmed V and J ends, which lost 6 bases and 2 bases, there was a span of 18 bases. CDR3 DNA sequence: TGTGCCAGCACCCTACCCAAGGGTTTAACCTACGAGCAGTACTTC. This sequence encodes CASTLPKGLTYEQYF.

Many counts were recorded for this clonotype. The chain carries TRBV7-9 and TRBJ1-5, with D unresolved. The germline V gene has CDR1 SEHNR and CDR2 FQNEAQ (reference sequence). V lost 5 bases to trimming and J lost 7 bases, with 12 bases between them. CDR3 size: 13 residues. CDR3 nucleotides: TGTGCCAGCAGCATTGAAAGCGGGCAGCCCCAGCATTTT. Encoded protein: CASSIESGQPQHF.

A few counts support this clonotype. The DNA for the CDR3 is TGTGCCAGCAGCGCCCGGGTTTTGGGGACTGAAGCTTTCTTT. Translating it yields CASSARVLGTEAFF. The chain links TRBV3-1 to TRBJ1-1, with D unresolved. CDR1 is LGHDT, CDR2 YNNKEL, per germline (reference sequence). The CDR3 totals 14 residues. Trimming removed 5 bases at V and 5 bases at J, with 15 bases between.

Ten or more counts support this clonotype. The V call is TRBV12-3 or TRBV12-4, the J call TRBJ1-4, with D perhaps matching TRBD1 (5 bases). CDR3 size: 13 residues. V lost 4 bases and J 4 bases, leaving 7 bases between the germline ends. CDR3 nucleotides: TGTGCCAGCAGTTGGGGCCGTAATGAAAAACTGTTTTTT. The encoded protein is CASSWGRNEKLFF.

This clonotype came up many times. The rearrangement links TRBV9 to TRBJ2-7, with 8 positions matching TRBD2. The CDR3 is 14 amino acids. V shed 2 bases, J shed 4 bases, and the junction held 5 bases outside the gene matches. Germline V gene lookup returns CDR1 SGDLS and CDR2 YYNGEE. The CDR3, as DNA: TGTGCCAGCAGCGTGACTAGCGTGAGTTACGAGCAGTACTTC. It encodes CASSVTSVSYEQYF.

In the case of this clonotype: The conserved closing phenylalanine or tryptophan is absent in this CDR3, likely reflecting a read error. The chain employs TRBV27 and TRBJ2-7; 11 positions agree with TRBD2. In germline, CDR1 is MNHEY, CDR2 SMNVEV (reference sequence). Trimming cost V 4 bases and J 1 base; bases outside gene matches: 6. The CDR3 runs to 16 residues. The CDR3 DNA is TGTGCCAGCAGTTCCCCCCTAGCGGGGGGATCCTACGAGCAGTACTTA. Its translation is CASSSPLAGGSYEQYL.

This chain uses TRBV12-3 or TRBV12-4 with TRBJ2-7; 7 bases line up with TRBD1. J gave up 7 bases and V 7 bases, and 7 bases lay outside the gene matches. This CDR3 spans 12 amino acids. The CDR3 is CASTSTGWEQYF. DNA for the CDR3: TGTGCCAGCACATCGACAGGGTGGGAGCAGTACTTC.

Ten or more counts support this clonotype. The chain employs TRBV29-1 and TRBJ2-1; D is possibly TRBD1 (6 bases). The CDR3 length is 16 residues. Germline values: CDR1 SQVTM, CDR2 ANQGSEA. V lost 1 base, J lost 0 bases, and 13 bases lay in between. The DNA of the CDR3 is TGCAGCGTTGAAGTCCCACAGGGTAGCTCCTACAATGAGCAGTTCTTC. Encoded protein: CSVEVPQGSSYNEQFF.

This clonotype was recorded many times. This chain joins TRBV28 and TRBJ1-4; D uncertain. V was shortened by 3 bases and J by 14 bases, with 13 bases between the two germline ends. CDR1 is MDHEN and CDR2 is SYDVKM in the germline V gene. The CDR3 contains 12 residues. The CDR3 DNA reads as TGTGCCAGCAGTTTTGGAGGAGCCGGGCTGTTTTTT. Protein: CASSFGGAGLFF.

This clonotype was picked up many times. V is TRBV9 and J is TRBJ2-7; 9 nucleotides match TRBD1. The trim removed 0 bases at V and 2 bases at J, leaving 3 bases unmatched. There are 15 residues in the CDR3. Germline assignment: CDR1 SGDLS and CDR2 YYNGEE. This CDR3 is CASSVGGTGTYEQYF. In nucleotides, the CDR3 is TGTGCCAGCAGCGTAGGAGGGACAGGGACCTACGAGCAGTACTTC.

This clonotype was seen ten or more times. This sequence joins TRBV20-1 and TRBJ1-1; D call uncertain. Trimming took off 0 bases at V and 8 bases at J, with 7 bases between the two ends. This CDR3 is 11 amino acids long. CDR1 is DFQATT, CDR2 SNEGSKA, per germline (reference sequence). The CDR3, as DNA: TGCAGTGCTAGAGAAATCCCAGAAGCTTTCTTT. This gives the protein CSAREIPEAFF.

This clonotype was observed at least ten times. The chain combines TRBV6-6 with TRBJ2-4; D ambiguous. This CDR3 spans 12 amino acids. Germline CDR1 reads MNHNY; CDR2 reads SVGAGI (reference sequence). V was pared by 3 bases and J by 8 bases, with 8 bases between. CDR3 sequence (DNA): TGTGCCAGCAGTTATGGGTTTGACATTCAGTACTTC. The encoded protein is CASSYGFDIQYF.